The sequence of this TCR beta chain was determined in a study of vaccination and CD4 T cells after COVID-19. Whole-study results and caveats: Relatively few convalescent patients were studied, without early post-infection timepoints. With convalescent patients, a median around 86% of reactive clones emerged solely after vaccination.

Turning to this clonotype: Antigen specificity is unknown.

Once obtained from cultured CD4+ T cells, the DNA was sequenced using the Oncomine TCR Beta short-read assay. One entry per CDR3 protein results from TCRdb running MiXCR on the PCR reads. The sample includes approximately 9,000 distinct CDR3 sequences, roughly 50% seen only once; the top ten take 20%. The treatment here: 10-day PBMC culture with coronavirus spike peptide pools or control peptides (ViraFEST assay). Approximately 2 million PBMCs were grown per well alongside about 10 IU/ml IL-2 and roughly 9.3 ug/ml peptide pools. The receptor's source is a human donor who had recovered from COVID-19. The sample comprised CD4+ T cells from blood, cultured in vitro.

This CDR3 is CASSQDLKPYEQYF. CDR3 nucleotides: TGCGCCAGCAGCCAAGATTTGAAGCCATACGAGCAGTACTTC. This rearrangement joins TRBV4-3 to TRBJ2-7; unclear D gene. V shed 0 bases and J shed 4 bases, with 10 bases lying between them. The germline V gene encodes CDR1 LGHNA and CDR2 YSLEER. The CDR3 is 14 residues long.